Below, 23 T cell receptor beta chains from the same sample are listed, as sequenced in a study of T cells in women clearing cervical HPV infection. TCRdb's table, derived via immunoSEQ multiplex PCR, lists solely in-frame clones and lacks some. The listing records about 48,000 clones. Source material: blood buffy coat. The receptors were gathered from a woman aged 18-70 years with a cervical HPV16 infection that either progressed to CIN3+ or cleared (not recorded which).

A remark on this clone: The DNA ends 3 residues before the CDR3 does, and the rest of the CDR3 is filled in from the germline J gene. The chain is built from TRBV19 and TRBJ2-1; D might be TRBD2 (6 bases). Per germline, CDR1 LNHDA and CDR2 SQIVND (reference sequence). The V gene lost 1 base and the J gene lost 5 bases, with 6 bases spanning the gap. The CDR3 sequence is 13 residues long. The sequenced CDR3 bases are TGTGCCAGTAGTATAGGGGGGGACAATGAG. This translates into CASSIGGDNE. The whole CDR3 sequence is CASSIGGDNEQFF. The complete variable domain, with remaining parts taken from reference TRBV19 and TRBJ2-1, reads DGGITQSPKYLFRKEGQNVTLSCEQNLNHDAMYWYRQDPGQGLRLIYYSQIVNDFQKGDIAEGYSVSREKKESFPLTVTSAQKNPTAFYLCASSIGGDNEQFFGPGTRLTVL.

A word on this clone: The read stops 3 residues short of the end of the CDR3; the missing end is completed from the germline J gene. This rearrangement joins TRBV29-1 to TRBJ2-3; the match to TRBD2 covers 9 bases. J was trimmed by 2 bases and V by 5 bases; bases with no gene match: 11. From germline, CDR1 is SQVTM and CDR2 ANQGSEA. The CDR3 covers 16 residues. This CDR3 reads CSVKDGLAGTTDTQYF. The sequenced part of the CDR3 DNA is TGCAGCGTTAAGGATGGGCTAGCGGGAACCACAGATACG.

As regards this clone: The read is 3 residues too short to cover the CDR3 end, so that end is filled in from the germline J gene. V gene TRBV7-9 combines with J gene TRBJ2-7; the D is unclear. Per germline, CDR1 SEHNR and CDR2 FQNEAQ (reference sequence). This CDR3 contains 13 residues. With 3 bases removed from V and 5 bases from J, the gap between germline ends came to 11 bases. This chain's CDR3 is CASSFGRANEQYF. CDR3 DNA (partial): TGTGCCAGCAGCTTTGGTAGGGCCAACGAG.

Concerning this clone: The DNA ends 3 residues before the CDR3 does, and the rest of the CDR3 is filled in from the germline J gene. The V and J genes are TRBV6-4 and TRBJ2-1, with D possibly being TRBD2 (6 bases). Germline V gives CDR1 MRHNA, CDR2 SNTAGT. V was trimmed by 4 bases and J by 6 bases, leaving 16 bases between them. The CDR3 has 15 amino acids. CDR3 sequence: CASSVEIGGFNEQFF. Incomplete CDR3 DNA: TGTGCCAGCAGTGTAGAAATTGGGGGGTTCAATGAG.

Turning to this clone: The CDR3 goes on 3 residues after the read ends, and that part is filled in from the germline J gene. The chain joins TRBV5-4 to TRBJ2-7; D is perhaps TRBD1 (6 bases). CDR3 length equals 15 residues. Deletions cut 0 bases from V and 5 bases from J, with 15 bases between. The germline gives CDR1 SGHNT, CDR2 YYREEE (reference sequence). Partial CDR3 DNA: TGTGCCAGCAGCTTGGTTCTGGGACAAATTAACGAG. Translation: CASSLVLGQINE. The whole CDR3 is CASSLVLGQINEQYF.

A word on this clone: The DNA ends 3 residues before the CDR3 does, and the rest of the CDR3 is filled in from the germline J gene. The V call is TRBV2, the J call TRBJ1-6; 8 bases align to TRBD1. The V gene end was trimmed by 7 bases and the J gene end by 5 bases; junction bases not matched to a gene: 13. CDR3 length: 17 residues. CDR1 and CDR2 from the germline V gene are SNHLY and FYNNEI. The CDR3 DNA, read in part, is TGTGCCAGCATCCCCAGGACAGGGCCCAGTAATAATTCACCC. Translating it yields CASIPRTGPSNNSP. The full CDR3 reads CASIPRTGPSNNSPLHF.

Concerning this clone itself: The read falls 3 residues short of the CDR3 end, and the missing part is taken from the germline J gene. The V gene is TRBV7-7, the J gene TRBJ2-7; TRBD2 matches 7 bases. V shed 5 bases, J shed 4 bases, and the junction held 5 bases outside the gene matches. Germline V CDR1 and CDR2: SSHAT, FNYEAQ (reference sequence). The CDR3 covers 13 residues. The CDR3 sequence is CASSSGRGYEQYF. The DNA read from the CDR3 is TGTGCCAGCAGCAGTGGGAGGGGTTACGAG.

Points on this clone: The junction shows a germline mismatch at one end, possibly a read error. The chain's CDR3 is CASSLTGDYGYTF. The covered CDR3 bases are TGTGCCAGCAGCCTAACAGGGGACTATGGC. The J gene is TRBJ1-2, the V gene TRBV7-3; 7 bases match TRBD1. The read terminates 3 residues ahead of where the CDR3 ends, so the germline J gene completes it. Germline loops: CDR1 SGHTA, CDR2 FQGTGA. The CDR3 totals 13 residues.

As for this clone: The read finishes 3 residues shy of the CDR3 end, and the germline J gene is used to complete it. This chain uses TRBV29-1 with TRBJ2-5, with a tentative D call TRBD2 (5 bases). The CDR3 is 13 residues long. Trimming removed 2 bases at V and 5 bases at J, with 12 bases between. Germline-derived CDR1 and CDR2 are SQVTM and ANQGSEA. CDR3 region: CSVERAGGETQYF. CDR3 DNA (partial): TGCAGCGTTGAAAGGGCAGGCGGGGAGACC.

To note about this clone: The CDR3 end is not reached by the read, which stops 3 residues before it; the germline J gene fills it in. This sample includes further DNA sequences coding for the same CDR3. V usage is TRBV18 and J usage is TRBJ1-6, with unresolved D. This CDR3 has 13 amino acids. CDR1 and CDR2 from the germline V gene are KGHSH and LQKENI. Trimming pared 6 bases from V and 5 bases from J, leaving 8 bases between. This chain's CDR3 is CASSELDNSPLHF. The DNA read from the CDR3 is TGTGCCAGCTCCGAACTTGATAATTCACCC.

Details on this clone: The read finishes 3 residues shy of the CDR3 end, and the germline J gene is used to complete it. The J gene is TRBJ2-2, the V gene TRBV18, with a tentative D call TRBD1 (6 bases). Trimming shortened V by 6 bases and J by 5 bases, and 13 bases separated the two germline ends. This CDR3 spans 14 amino acids. Germline-derived CDR1 and CDR2 are KGHSH and LQKENI. CDR3 loop: CASSAGQWTGELFF. The part of the CDR3 DNA that was read is TGTGCCAGCTCGGCCGGACAGTGGACCGGGGAG.

On this clone itself: The sequence runs out 3 residues before the end of the CDR3; the remainder is reconstructed from the germline J gene. The rearrangement joins TRBV7-2 to TRBJ2-7; tentatively, D is TRBD1 (5 bases). Germline CDR1 and CDR2: SGHTA and FQGNSA. The CDR3 extends over 15 amino acids. V lost 1 base and J lost 5, with 15 bases in between. The covered CDR3 bases are TGTGCCAGCAGCTTAGTTGTACGCAGGGCCGACGAG. Its translation is CASSLVVRRADE. The whole CDR3 reads CASSLVVRRADEQYF.

Regarding this clone: Sequencing ends 3 residues short of the CDR3 end; the germline J gene provides the rest. This rearrangement joins TRBV7-6 to TRBJ2-3; D perhaps matches TRBD1 (6 bases). The germline CDR1 and CDR2 sequences are SGHVS and FNYEAQ. Trimming left V 3 bases short and J 5 bases short, with 9 bases between. This CDR3 is 13 amino acids long. The CDR3 DNA, read in part, is TGTGCCAGCAGCTTGGGGACAATAGATACG. Translation gives CASSLGTIDT. The CDR3 as a whole reads CASSLGTIDTQYF.

CDR3 sequence: CASSLSGGNNSPLHF. The covered CDR3 bases are TGTGCCAGCAGCTTATCGGGGGGGAATAATTCACCC. The rearrangement uses TRBV7-6 and TRBJ1-6; D possibly corresponds to TRBD1 (5 bases). The read halts 3 residues ahead of the CDR3 end, with the missing end drawn from the germline J gene. The V end lost 2 bases, the J end lost 5 bases, and 10 bases lay between the germline ends. Germline CDR1 SGHVS, CDR2 FNYEAQ. There are 15 residues in the CDR3.

The CDR3 sequence is CASSLGTVNTEAFF. The sequenced part of the CDR3 DNA is TGCGCCAGCAGCTTGGGAACAGTGAACACTGAA. The rearrangement joins TRBV5-1 to TRBJ1-1; D not certain. The read ends 3 residues before the CDR3 terminus; that terminus is restored from the germline J gene. The germline gives CDR1 SGHRS, CDR2 YFSETQ. V was shortened by 0 bases and J by 0 bases, with 6 bases between the two germline ends. The CDR3 is 14 residues long.

As to this clone: The sequence runs out 3 residues before the end of the CDR3; the remainder is reconstructed from the germline J gene. This chain connects TRBV7-3 to TRBJ2-5, with a weak D call TRBD2 (5 bases). This CDR3 is 16 amino acids long. The V end was cut by 2 bases, the J end by 0 bases, with 13 bases between. CDR1 and CDR2 (germline): SGHTA, FQGTGA. The CDR3 protein is CASSLYSGSYQETQYF. CDR3 DNA, as far as it was read: TGTGCCAGCAGCTTATACTCGGGGTCCTACCAAGAGACC.

In the case of this clone: The CDR3 goes on 3 residues after the read ends, and that part is filled in from the germline J gene. The V and J genes are TRBV19 and TRBJ2-5, with a tentative D call TRBD2 (5 bases). Per germline, CDR1 LNHDA and CDR2 SQIVND (reference sequence). V was pared by 3 bases and J by 4 bases, with 21 bases between. The length of the CDR3 is 17 residues. This CDR3 reads CASSIHPAHAGSETQYF. CDR3 DNA, as far as it was read: TGTGCCAGTAGTATTCACCCCGCCCACGCGGGCTCAGAGACC.

Of note for this clone: The DNA ends 3 residues before the CDR3 does, and the rest of the CDR3 is filled in from the germline J gene. This rearrangement joins TRBV10-3 to TRBJ1-2, with TRBD1 as a possible D gene (5 bases). V was trimmed by 7 bases and J by 7 bases, leaving 16 bases between them. Germline values: CDR1 ENHRY, CDR2 SYGVKD. This CDR3 is 13 amino acids long. CDR3 DNA, as far as it was read: TGTGCCATCAAGTTTACCAGGGATTCTGGC. Its translation is CAIKFTRDSG. In full, the CDR3 reads CAIKFTRDSGYTF.

Concerning this clone: The read comes to an end 3 residues before the CDR3 does, leaving the germline J gene to fill in the end. The J gene is TRBJ1-2, the V gene TRBV20-1, with 8 bases that match TRBD1. With V trimmed by 5 bases and J by 5 bases, 13 bases remained unmatched. The CDR3 length is 15 residues. Per the germline V gene, CDR1 is DFQATT and CDR2 is SNEGSKA (reference sequence). The part of the CDR3 DNA that was read is TGCAGTGCTCCTACCCACCTCAGGGGGCGTTATGGC. The encoded protein is CSAPTHLRGRYG. The whole CDR3 region reads CSAPTHLRGRYGYTF.

CDR3 sequence reads: CAWSGVAGTNTGELFF. Incomplete CDR3 DNA: TGTGCCTGGAGTGGGGTGGCGGGGACGAACACCGGGGAG. The chain is built from TRBV30 and TRBJ2-2; weak D call: TRBD2 (6 bases). The sequence runs out 3 residues before the end of the CDR3; the remainder is reconstructed from the germline J gene. The CDR3 is made up of 16 amino acids. The germline V gene encodes CDR1 GTSNPN and CDR2 SVGIG (reference sequence). The V and J ends lost 1 base and 0 bases respectively, with 12 bases between them.

As to this clone: The CDR3 end falls 3 residues outside the read, so it is completed with the germline J gene. This chain joins TRBV20-1 and TRBJ2-1; TRBD2 matches 12 bases. Per the germline V gene, CDR1 is DFQATT and CDR2 is SNEGSKA (reference sequence). The V gene end was trimmed by 6 bases and the J gene end by 6 bases; junction bases not matched to a gene: 6. The CDR3 contains 14 residues. The covered CDR3 bases are TGCAGTGCAAGACTAGCGGGAGCGGGCAATGAG. It yields the protein CSARLAGAGNE. The CDR3, in full, reads CSARLAGAGNEQFF.

Notes on this clone: The read halts 3 residues ahead of the CDR3 end, with the missing end drawn from the germline J gene. V is TRBV20-1 and J is TRBJ2-2; 14 bases fit TRBD2. After removal of 2 bases from V and 0 bases from J, the junction contained 5 bases not matched to a gene. The germline CDR1 and CDR2 sequences are DFQATT and SNEGSKA (reference sequence). This CDR3 spans 18 amino acids. The CDR3 region is CSARPGTSGGTNTGELFF. The covered CDR3 bases are TGCAGTGCTAGACCTGGGACTAGCGGGGGAACGAACACCGGGGAG.

Concerning this clone: The read stops 3 residues short of the end of the CDR3; the missing end is completed from the germline J gene. The J gene is TRBJ2-1, the V gene TRBV19; a weak D match, TRBD2 (5 bases). The CDR3 has 14 amino acids. The germline V and J ends were trimmed by 5 bases and 2 bases, with 10 bases remaining between them. Germline V lookup: CDR1 LNHDA, CDR2 SQIVND (reference sequence). The CDR3 is CASSGETTYNEQFF. Partial CDR3 DNA: TGTGCCAGTAGTGGAGAGACTACCTACAATGAG.